This T cell receptor beta chain was observed in a study of neurological immune-mediated disorders. In its sample, this clonotype was seen a few times. There are 14 residues in the CDR3. Trimming removed 7 bases at V and 4 bases at J, with 13 bases between. Via MiXCR, TCRdb re-called the 5' RACE reads, giving one row per CDR3 protein. The table records tens of thousands of distinct CDR3 sequences, 5.2% of them present only once. This clonotype originated in a man between 18 and 29 years old with multiple sclerosis. The chain recombines TRBV12-3 or TRBV12-4 with TRBJ2-2; no clear D. Source material: PBMCs. DNA of the CDR3: TGTGCCAGCACTCCGGCTGTTAGCACCGGGGAGCTGTTTTTT. Protein product: CASTPAVSTGELFF.